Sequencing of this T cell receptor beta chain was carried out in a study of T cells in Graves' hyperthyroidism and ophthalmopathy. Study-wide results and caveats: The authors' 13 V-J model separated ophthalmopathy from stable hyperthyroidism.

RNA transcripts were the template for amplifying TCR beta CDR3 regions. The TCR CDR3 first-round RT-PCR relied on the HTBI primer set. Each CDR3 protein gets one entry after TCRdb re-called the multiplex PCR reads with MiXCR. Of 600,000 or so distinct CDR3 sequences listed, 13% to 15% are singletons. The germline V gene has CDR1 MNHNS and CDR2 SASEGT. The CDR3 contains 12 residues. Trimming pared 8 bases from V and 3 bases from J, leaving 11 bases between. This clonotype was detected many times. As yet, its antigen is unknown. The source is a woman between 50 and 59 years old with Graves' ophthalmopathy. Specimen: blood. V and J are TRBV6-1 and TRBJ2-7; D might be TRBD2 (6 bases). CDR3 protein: CASGPGDYEQYF. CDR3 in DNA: TGTGCCAGCGGTCCGGGAGACTACGAGCAGTACTTC.